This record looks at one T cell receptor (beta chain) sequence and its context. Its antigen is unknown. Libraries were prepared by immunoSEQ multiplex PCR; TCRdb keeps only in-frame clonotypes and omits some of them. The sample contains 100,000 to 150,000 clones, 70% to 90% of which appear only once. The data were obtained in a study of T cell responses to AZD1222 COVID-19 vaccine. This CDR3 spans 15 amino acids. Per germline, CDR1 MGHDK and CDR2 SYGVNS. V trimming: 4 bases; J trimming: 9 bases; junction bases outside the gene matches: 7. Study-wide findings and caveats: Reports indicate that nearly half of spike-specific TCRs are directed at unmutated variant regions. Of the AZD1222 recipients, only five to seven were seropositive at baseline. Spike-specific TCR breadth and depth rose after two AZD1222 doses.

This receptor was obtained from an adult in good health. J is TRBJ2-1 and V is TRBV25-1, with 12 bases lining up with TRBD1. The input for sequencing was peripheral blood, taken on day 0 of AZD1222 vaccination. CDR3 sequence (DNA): TGTGCCAGCAGTGGACCGGGACAGGGGGCGGGTGAGCAGTTCTTC. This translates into CASSGPGQGAGEQFF.